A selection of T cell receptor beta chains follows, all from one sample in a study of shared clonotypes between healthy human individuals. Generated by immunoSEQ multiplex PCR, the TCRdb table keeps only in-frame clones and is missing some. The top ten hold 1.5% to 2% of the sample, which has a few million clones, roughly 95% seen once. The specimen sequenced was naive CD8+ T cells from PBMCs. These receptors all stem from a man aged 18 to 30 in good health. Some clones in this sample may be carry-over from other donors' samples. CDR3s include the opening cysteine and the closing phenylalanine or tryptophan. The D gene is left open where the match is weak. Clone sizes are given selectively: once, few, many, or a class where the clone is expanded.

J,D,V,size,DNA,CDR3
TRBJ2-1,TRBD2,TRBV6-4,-,TGTGCCAGCAGTGAGGGGACTAGCGGGTCCCTAGGGGATGAGCAGTTCTTC,CASSEGTSGSLGDEQFF
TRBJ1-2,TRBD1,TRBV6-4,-,TGTGCCAGCAGACCAGGACAGGGTGGCTATGGCTACACCTTC,CASRPGQGGYGYTF
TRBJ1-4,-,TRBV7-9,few,TGTGCCAGCAGCCCAGGGTTTTTGGGTGAAAAACTGTTTTTT,CASSPGFLGEKLFF
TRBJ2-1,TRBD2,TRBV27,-,TGTGCCAGCAGTTTATCACTAGCGGGAGGTCTTCGTTACAATGAGCAGTTCTTC,CASSLSLAGGLRYNEQFF
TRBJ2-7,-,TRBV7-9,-,TGTGCCAGCAGCCGGACTATCAGCTCCTACGAGCAGTACTTC,CASSRTISSYEQYF
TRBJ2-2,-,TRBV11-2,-,TGTGCCAGCAGCTTATCAGGGCCGAACACCGGGGAGCTGTTTTTT,CASSLSGPNTGELFF
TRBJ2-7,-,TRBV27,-,TGTGCCAGCAGCCCAGGCCCGGACATCTCCTACGAGCAGTACTTC,CASSPGPDISYEQYF
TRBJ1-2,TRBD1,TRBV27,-,TGTGCCAGCAGTTTATCCGGGACAGGGGGCGGCGGCTACACCTTC,CASSLSGTGGGGYTF
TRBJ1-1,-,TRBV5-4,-,TGTGCCAGCAGCCCCTGGAACACTGAAGCTTTCTTT,CASSPWNTEAFF
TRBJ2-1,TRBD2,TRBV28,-,TGTGCCAGCAGTTGGCCCCTAGCGGGGGTTTACAATGAGCAGTTCTTC,CASSWPLAGVYNEQFF
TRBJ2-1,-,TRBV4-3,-,TGCGCCAGCAGCCACCTAACGGGAGACCATGAGCAGTTCTTC,CASSHLTGDHEQFF
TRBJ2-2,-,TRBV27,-,TGTGCCAGCAGTCCGCGCAGGGGAACCGGGGAGCTGTTTTTT,CASSPRRGTGELFF
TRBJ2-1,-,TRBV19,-,TGTGCCATTTCCTCGAGCTCCTACAATGAGCAGTTCTTC,CAISSSSYNEQFF
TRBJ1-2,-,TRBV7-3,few,TGTGCCAGCAGCTGCGCGGACTGCTATGGCTACACCTTC,CASSCADCYGYTF
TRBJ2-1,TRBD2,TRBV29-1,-,TGCAGCGTGGACCTAAGCGGGAGTTACGGCAATGAGCAGTTCTTC,CSVDLSGSYGNEQFF
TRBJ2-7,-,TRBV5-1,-,TGCGCCAGCAGCTCAGGGACGGGTAGCTACGAGCAGTACTTC,CASSSGTGSYEQYF
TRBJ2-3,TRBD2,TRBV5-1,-,TGCGCCAGCAGCTTGGTGGGCGGGAGGCCCACAGATACGCAGTATTTT,CASSLVGGRPTDTQYF
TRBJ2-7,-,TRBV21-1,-,TGTGCCAGAACAGACAGGGGCGCTTACGAGCAGTACTTC,CARTDRGAYEQYF
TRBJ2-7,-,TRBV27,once,TGTGCCAGCAGTTCCCCCGGGCCCCAGGGGATGGAGCAGTACTTC,CASSSPGPQGMEQYF
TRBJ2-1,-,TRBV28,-,TGTGCCAGCAGTTTAGGAGGTTTGAGGGTAAACAATGAGCAGTTCTTC,CASSLGGLRVNNEQFF
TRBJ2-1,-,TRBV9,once,TGTGCCAGCAGCGAGACGGGAGAGCGGGATGAGCAGTTCTTC,CASSETGERDEQFF
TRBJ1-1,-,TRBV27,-,TGTGCCAGCAGTTTACTACAGGGTGAAGCTTTCTTT,CASSLLQGEAFF
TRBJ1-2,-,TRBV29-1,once,TGCAGCGGAACCACGACCGAGTATGGCTACACCTTC,CSGTTTEYGYTF
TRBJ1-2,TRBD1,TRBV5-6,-,TGTGCCAGCAACAACAGACTAGGGGAACGGGACAGAAATAACTATGGCTACACCTTC,CASNNRLGERDRNNYGYTF
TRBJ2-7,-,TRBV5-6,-,TGTGCCAGCAGCTTGGGGGTTGAACGGGCCTACGAGCAGTACTTC,CASSLGVERAYEQYF